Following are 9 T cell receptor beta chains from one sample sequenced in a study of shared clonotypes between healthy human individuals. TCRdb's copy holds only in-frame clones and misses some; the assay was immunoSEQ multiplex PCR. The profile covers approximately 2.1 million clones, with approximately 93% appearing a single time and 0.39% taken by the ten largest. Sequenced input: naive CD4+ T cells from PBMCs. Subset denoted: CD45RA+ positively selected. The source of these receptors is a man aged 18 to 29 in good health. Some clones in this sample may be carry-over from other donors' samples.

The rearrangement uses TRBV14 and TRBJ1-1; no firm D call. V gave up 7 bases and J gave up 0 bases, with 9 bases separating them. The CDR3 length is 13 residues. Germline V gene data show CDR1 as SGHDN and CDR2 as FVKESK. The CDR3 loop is CASTRDMNTEAFF. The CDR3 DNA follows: TGTGCCAGCACCCGAGACATGAACACTGAAGCTTTCTTT.

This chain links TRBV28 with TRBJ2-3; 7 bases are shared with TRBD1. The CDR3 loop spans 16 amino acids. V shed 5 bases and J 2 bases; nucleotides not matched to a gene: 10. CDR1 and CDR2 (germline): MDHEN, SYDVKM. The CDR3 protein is CASSAHRQGYTDTQYF. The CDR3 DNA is TGTGCCAGCAGTGCCCATCGACAGGGCTACACAGATACGCAGTATTTT.

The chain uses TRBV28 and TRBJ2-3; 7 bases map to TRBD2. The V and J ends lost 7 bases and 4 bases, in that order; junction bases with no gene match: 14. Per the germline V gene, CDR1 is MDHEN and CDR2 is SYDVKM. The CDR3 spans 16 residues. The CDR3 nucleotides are TGTGCCAGCACCTGGGGGGGAGGGCCCGTCCCAGATACGCAGTATTTT. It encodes CASTWGGGPVPDTQYF.

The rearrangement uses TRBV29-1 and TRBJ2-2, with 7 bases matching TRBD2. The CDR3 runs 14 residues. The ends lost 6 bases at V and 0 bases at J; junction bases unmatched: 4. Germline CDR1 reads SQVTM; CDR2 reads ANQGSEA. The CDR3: CSVLRGSNTGELFF. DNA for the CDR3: TGCAGCGTCCTGCGGGGGTCGAACACCGGGGAGCTGTTTTTT.

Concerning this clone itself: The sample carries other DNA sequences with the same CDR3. CDR3 sequence: CASSFSGTGTDTQYF. The DNA for the CDR3 is TGCGCCAGCAGCTTTAGCGGGACTGGCACAGATACGCAGTATTTT. The chain carries TRBV5-1 and TRBJ2-3; 8 bases map to TRBD2. Germline CDR1 reads SGHRS; CDR2 reads YFSETQ. The CDR3 has 15 residues. The V segment lost 2 bases and the J segment 1 base; nucleotides outside the gene matches: 3.

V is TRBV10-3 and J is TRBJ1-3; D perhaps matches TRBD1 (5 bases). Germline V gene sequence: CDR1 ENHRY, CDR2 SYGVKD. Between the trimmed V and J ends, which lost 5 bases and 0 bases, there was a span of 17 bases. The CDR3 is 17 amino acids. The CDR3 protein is CAISLIRGSSSGNTIYF. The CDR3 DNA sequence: TGTGCCATCAGTCTCATCCGGGGGTCCAGCTCTGGAAACACCATATATTTT.

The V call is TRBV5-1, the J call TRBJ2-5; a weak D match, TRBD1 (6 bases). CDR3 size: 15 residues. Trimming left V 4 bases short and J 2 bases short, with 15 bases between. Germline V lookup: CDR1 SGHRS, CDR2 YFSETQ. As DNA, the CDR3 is TGCGCCAGCAGCGGAGCGACAGGCCTGCAAGAGACCCAGTACTTC. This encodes CASSGATGLQETQYF.

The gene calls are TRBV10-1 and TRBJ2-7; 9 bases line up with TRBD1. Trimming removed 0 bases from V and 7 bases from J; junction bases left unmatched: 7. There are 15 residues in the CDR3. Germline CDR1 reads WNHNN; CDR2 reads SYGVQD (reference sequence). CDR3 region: CASSESTGGQGEQYF. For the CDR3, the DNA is TGCGCCAGCAGTGAGTCGACAGGGGGTCAGGGGGAGCAGTACTTC.

DNA of the CDR3: TGTGCCAGCAGCTTAGCGGGAGATCTCTACAATGAGCAGTTCTTC. Encoded protein: CASSLAGDLYNEQFF. The chain combines TRBV7-7 with TRBJ2-1, with D perhaps TRBD2 (5 bases). V lost 0 bases and J lost 3, with 9 bases in between. The CDR3 spans 15 residues. The germline CDR1 and CDR2 sequences are SSHAT and FNYEAQ (reference sequence).